The subject of this entry is one T cell receptor (beta chain). Its target is not known. As originally analysed: Per-library CDR3 reads ranged roughly 2 to 3.6 million; clonotypes, ~85,000 to ~500,000. Using its own MiXCR run on the 5' RACE reads, TCRdb lists one record per CDR3 protein. Here the V and J calls rest on TCRdb's processing, not on the authors' analysis. The table records 350,000 to 400,000 distinct CDR3 sequences, approximately 30% of them present only once. Trimming left V 4 bases short and J 5 bases short, with 17 bases between. The CDR3 runs 14 residues. Germline-derived CDR1 and CDR2 are SQVTM and ANQGSEA. This entry is derived from a study of identical twins' blood T cells. Reared together, all three twin pairs probably met the same infectious agents and vaccines. Study-wide results and limits: Environmental influences on twin similarity could not be excluded.

This chain connects TRBV29-1 to TRBJ2-5; D is undetermined. The sequencing input was PBMCs. The source is a woman aged 18-50 years in good health. In DNA, the CDR3 is TGCAGCGTTGCAACGGTAATTAATCCGGAGACCCAGTACTTC. Its translation is CSVATVINPETQYF.